Included here is one T cell receptor (beta chain) sequence, with context. Its antigen is unidentified. The sample comes from a study of a mutant IDH1 vaccine in newly diagnosed glioma. Study-wide background: Patients were started on vaccination 4-6 weeks after radiotherapy alone, or with temozolomide cycles. Sex distribution of treated patients was about 60% male and around 40% female; mean age was around 40 years. Broader study findings: Any relationship between pseudoprogression and changes in top peripheral T cell clonotypes seemed absent.

The CDR3 contains 14 residues. Germline V lookup: CDR1 MDHEN, CDR2 SYDVKM. Trimming removed 5 bases from V and 5 bases from J; junction bases left unmatched: 8. Time point here: week 11, during vaccination. The vaccine gave 300 ug of a 20-mer mutant IDH1 peptide subcutaneously per dose. Method: immunoSEQ multiplex PCR; TCRdb's copy keeps in-frame clones and lacks some. The table shows 100,000 to 150,000 clones, with around 80% occurring only once. The chain joins TRBV28 to TRBJ2-5; 7 nucleotides line up with TRBD1. The sequenced sample was PBMCs, obtained from a glioma patient whose treatment included an IDH1 peptide vaccine. The clonotype was recovered from a man aged 40-50 years with glioma. CDR3 DNA sequence: TGTGCCAGCAGTCCTTCCGACAGGGAGGAGACCCAGTACTTC. This translates into CASSPSDREETQYF.